Shown below are 29 T cell receptor beta chains from a single sample sequenced in a study of T cells in Graves' hyperthyroidism and ophthalmopathy. There were TCR beta CDR3 regions amplified from RNA transcripts. The HTBI primer set was used in a first-round RT-PCR of the TCR CDR3. TCRdb re-analysed the multiplex PCR reads in MiXCR, keeping a single row per CDR3 protein. The data show under 600,000 distinct CDR3 sequences, 15% to 20% seen once. Material for sequencing was blood. The source of these receptors is a middle-aged woman with Graves' ophthalmopathy.

The sample holds many counts of this clonotype. The chain has TRBV20-1 and TRBJ1-1; 9 positions agree with TRBD1. This CDR3 has 14 residues. V lost 3 bases, J lost 4 bases, and 6 bases stayed unmatched. Germline assignment: CDR1 DFQATT and CDR2 SNEGSKA (reference sequence). The CDR3 DNA follows: TGCAGTGCTAGCCAGGGGGACAGGGCCACTGAAGCTTTCTTT. Amino acid sequence: CSASQGDRATEAFF.

This clonotype has ten or more counts. The chain uses TRBV10-2 and TRBJ2-2, with D possibly being TRBD2 (5 bases). Germline CDR1 and CDR2: WSHSY and SAAADI. Trimming cost V 3 bases and J 7 bases, with 12 bases left between them. The CDR3 covers 14 residues. The CDR3 is CASSDGLSGGELFF. CDR3 nucleotide sequence: TGCGCCAGCAGTGACGGCTTAAGCGGCGGGGAGCTGTTTTTT.

This clonotype has at least ten counts. The rearrangement uses TRBV2 and TRBJ1-2, with TRBD1 as a possible D gene (6 bases). Germline loops: CDR1 SNHLY, CDR2 FYNNEI. This CDR3 has 13 residues. V was trimmed by 7 bases and J by 3 bases, leaving 12 bases between them. The CDR3 sequence is CASTEQGDYGYTF. Here the CDR3 DNA reads TGTGCCAGCACCGAACAGGGCGACTATGGCTACACCTTC.

This clonotype was recorded at least ten times. The V call is TRBV7-3, the J call TRBJ2-1; perhaps TRBD2 as D (5 bases). Trimming pared 6 bases from V and 4 bases from J, leaving 13 bases between. Germline assignment: CDR1 SGHTA and CDR2 FQGTGA. The CDR3 runs 14 residues. CDR3 nucleotide sequence: TGTGCCAGCAGTCGGCCAGGCGGGTACAATGAGCAGTTCTTC. Its protein product is CASSRPGGYNEQFF.

In its sample, this clonotype was seen many times. The chain carries TRBV5-1 and TRBJ2-1; 11 nucleotides align to TRBD2. V lost 1 base, J lost 7 bases, and 4 bases stayed unmatched. The CDR3 is 15 amino acids. CDR1 is SGHRS, CDR2 YFSETQ, per germline. CDR3 bases: TGCGCCAGCAGCTTGTTGGCTAGCGGGAGGAATGAGCAGTTCTTC. This translates into CASSLLASGRNEQFF.

V gene TRBV19 combines with J gene TRBJ2-6; D gene uncertain. The ends were cut back, 0 bases at V and 0 bases at J, with 12 bases in the middle. The CDR3 is made up of 18 amino acids. Germline lookup yields CDR1 LNHDA and CDR2 SQIVND (reference sequence). CDR3 residues: CASSIDPQASSGANVLTF. CDR3 bases: TGTGCCAGTAGTATAGATCCCCAGGCCAGCTCTGGGGCCAACGTCCTGACTTTC.

This clonotype was seen a few times. A read error is possible here, since a much larger clone lies one base away. The J gene is TRBJ2-5, the V gene TRBV2, with D uncertain. Per the germline V gene, CDR1 is SNHLY and CDR2 is FYNNEI. V was pared by 11 bases and J by 1 base, with 17 bases between. This CDR3 has 14 amino acids. The CDR3 bases are TGTGCCGGCATGGTAGGAGCGCTCCAAGAGACCCAGTACTTC. Amino acids: CAGMVGALQETQYF.

This clonotype was recorded at least ten times. The CDR3 nucleotides are TGTGCCAGCAGCCAAGGGCAGGAACGCGAAGAGCAGTACTTC. Amino acid sequence: CASSQGQEREEQYF. This sequence joins TRBV3-1 and TRBJ2-7; D is unclear. There are 14 residues in the CDR3. With 1 base removed from V and 7 bases from J, the gap between germline ends came to 14 bases. Germline CDR1 reads LGHDT; CDR2 reads YNNKEL (reference sequence).

This clonotype was found many times. The CDR3 DNA is TGTGCCTGGAGTGTGCAGGGGATCGATGGCTACACCTTC. Translated: CAWSVQGIDGYTF. The chain couples TRBV30 to TRBJ1-2, with a possible D match to TRBD1 (6 bases). Germline values: CDR1 GTSNPN, CDR2 SVGIG (reference sequence). The CDR3 spans 13 residues. V was clipped by 0 bases and J by 6 bases, with 11 bases between them.

To note about this clonotype: This may be a read error: a much more frequent sequence differs by one nucleotide. The chain couples TRBV2 to TRBJ1-5; D remains ambiguous. The CDR3 sequence is 13 residues long. Germline lookup yields CDR1 SNHLY and CDR2 FYNNEI. V was cut by 2 bases and J by 5 bases, with 7 bases left in between. CDR3 DNA sequence: TGTGCCAGCAGTGAATGGGAGCATCAGCCCCAGCATTTT. Protein: CASSEWEHQPQHF.

This clonotype has at least ten counts. V is TRBV28 and J is TRBJ2-7, with D hard to call. Germline V gives CDR1 MDHEN, CDR2 SYDVKM. V was clipped by 2 bases and J by 7 bases, with 9 bases between them. This CDR3 comprises 12 residues. The CDR3 coding sequence is TGTGCCAGCAGTTTAGCGGTTTCGGAGCAGTACTTC. Protein sequence: CASSLAVSEQYF.

The table lists this clonotype with many counts. This chain links TRBV20-1 with TRBJ2-1; possibly TRBD1 for D (5 bases). The CDR3 runs to 13 residues. CDR1 and CDR2 (germline): DFQATT, SNEGSKA (reference sequence). The DNA for the CDR3 is TGCAGCGCCTATCGGACAAGCTACAATGAGCAGTTCTTC. As protein: CSAYRTSYNEQFF.

This clonotype was counted ten times or more. The chain carries TRBV5-1 and TRBJ2-3; 12 bases match TRBD1. The CDR3 contains 18 residues. Germline V CDR1 and CDR2: SGHRS, YFSETQ. V lost 4 bases to trimming and J lost 3 bases; unmatched junction nucleotides: 12. Here the CDR3 DNA reads TGCGCCAGCAGCCCCGGGACAGGGGGCGGAGGTCGGACAGATACGCAGTATTTT. Amino acids: CASSPGTGGGGRTDTQYF. Filled out from reference TRBV5-1 and TRBJ2-3, the complete variable domain reads KAGVTQTPRYLIKTRGQQVTLSCSPISGHRSVSWYQQTPGQGLQFLFEYFSETQRNKGNFPGRFSGRQFSNSRSEMNVSTLELGDSALYLCASSPGTGGGGRTDTQYFGPGTRLTVL.

The V gene is TRBV11-2, the J gene TRBJ2-1, with TRBD2 identical over 7 bases. Germline V gene sequence: CDR1 SGHAT, CDR2 FQNNGV. CDR3 length equals 16 residues. Trimming at V came to 6 bases and at J to 3 bases, leaving 11 bases not matched to a gene. CDR3 amino acids: CASSPQAGVSYNEQFF. The CDR3 DNA reads as TGTGCCAGCAGTCCGCAGGCGGGAGTCAGCTACAATGAGCAGTTCTTC.

This chain uses TRBV6-1 with TRBJ1-2; D gene uncertain. Germline V lookup: CDR1 MNHNS, CDR2 SASEGT. V lost 8 bases and J lost 5, with 12 bases in between. This CDR3 has 12 amino acids. The DNA for the CDR3 is TGTGCCAGCGTGATGGTTGATTATGGCTACACCTTC. Its protein is CASVMVDYGYTF.

In this sample, this clonotype turned up a few times. The chain has TRBV19 and TRBJ2-1; 9 bases match TRBD2. Germline-derived CDR1 and CDR2 are LNHDA and SQIVND (reference sequence). The CDR3 consists of 14 residues. V shed 4 bases and J 9 bases; nucleotides not matched to a gene: 7. The CDR3 DNA reads as TGTGCCAGTAGTAATGGCGGGGGGGCCGGTGAGCAGTTCTTC. Amino acids: CASSNGGGAGEQFF.

This clonotype was observed at least ten times. This chain connects TRBV20-1 to TRBJ2-1; 11 bases fit TRBD2. The CDR3 is 16 residues long. The germline CDR1 and CDR2 sequences are DFQATT and SNEGSKA (reference sequence). J gave up 7 bases and V 5 bases, and 13 bases lay outside the gene matches. The CDR3 DNA reads TGCAGTGCTGAGAAAGCGACTAGCGGGAATTGGAATGAGCAGTTCTTC. It is translated as CSAEKATSGNWNEQFF.

The rearrangement links TRBV12-5 to TRBJ1-1; D remains unclear. The CDR3 is 14 residues long. Germline V gene data show CDR1 as LGHNT and CDR2 as FRNRAP. Trimming stripped 1 base from V and 8 bases from J, with 14 bases between. Here the CDR3 reads CASGLDRAIGEAFF. The CDR3 DNA is TGTGCTAGTGGTTTGGACCGGGCCATCGGGGAAGCTTTCTTT.

This clonotype has at least ten counts. V usage is TRBV30 and J usage is TRBJ1-4; D is unresolved. Per the germline V gene, CDR1 is GTSNPN and CDR2 is SVGIG (reference sequence). Trimming left V 2 bases short and J 10 bases short, with 11 bases between. This CDR3 is built from 12 residues. CDR3 DNA sequence: TGTGCCTGGAGTTCCCGACCTGGAAAACTGTTTTTT. This gives the protein CAWSSRPGKLFF. The full variable domain, completed using reference TRBV30 and TRBJ1-4, is SQTIHQWPATLVQPVGSPLSLECTVEGTSNPNLYWYRQAAGRGLQLLFYSVGIGQISSEVPQNLSASRPQDRQFILSSKKLLLSDSGFYLCAWSSRPGKLFFGSGTQLSVL.

This clonotype was seen repeatedly, ten times or more. The chain joins TRBV2 to TRBJ2-5; 14 bases align to TRBD2. Germline trimming cut 8 bases from V and 5 bases from J; bases unmatched to any gene: 4. CDR3 size: 14 residues. The V gene's germline CDR1 is SNHLY and CDR2 FYNNEI. The CDR3 sequence is CASYRLAGGETQYF. The CDR3, as DNA: TGTGCCAGCTACCGACTAGCGGGAGGGGAGACCCAGTACTTC.

This chain links TRBV19 with TRBJ1-1; D uncertain. Germline values: CDR1 LNHDA, CDR2 SQIVND (reference sequence). This CDR3 has 14 amino acids. V gave up 5 bases and J gave up 7 bases, with 17 bases separating them. The CDR3 DNA follows: TGTGCCAGTAGTCCCTCCACGGACCCGGGTGAAGCTTTCTTT. Its protein is CASSPSTDPGEAFF.

This clonotype came up many times. The CDR3 loop is CASSEASRGGFWKYSNQPQHF. As DNA, the CDR3 is TGTGCCAGCAGTGAAGCGTCCAGGGGCGGGTTTTGGAAATATAGCAATCAGCCCCAGCATTTT. The J gene is TRBJ1-5, the V gene TRBV6-1, with a tentative D call TRBD1 (6 bases). This CDR3 is built from 21 residues. Germline-derived CDR1 and CDR2 are MNHNS and SASEGT. Between the trimmed V and J ends, which lost 0 bases and 0 bases, there was a span of 24 bases.

Only a few counts were recorded for this clonotype. The rearrangement links TRBV28 to TRBJ2-7; 11 bases map to TRBD2. The trim removed 7 bases at V and 4 bases at J, leaving 12 bases unmatched. The length of the CDR3 is 16 residues. Per the germline V gene, CDR1 is MDHEN and CDR2 is SYDVKM. The CDR3 region is CASTSPGLAGPYEQYF. The CDR3 DNA sequence: TGTGCCAGCACGAGCCCAGGACTAGCGGGCCCTTACGAGCAGTACTTC. Variable domain in full (rest from reference TRBV28 and TRBJ2-7): DVKVTQSSRYLVKRTGEKVFLECVQDMDHENMFWYRQDPGLGLRLIYFSYDVKMKEKGDIPEGYSVSREKKERFSLILESASTNQTSMYLCASTSPGLAGPYEQYFGPGTRLTVT.

This clonotype was counted at least ten times. The chain couples TRBV2 to TRBJ2-7; D unresolved. The CDR3 runs 14 residues. The V and J ends lost 6 bases and 2 bases respectively, with 14 bases between them. Per germline, CDR1 SNHLY and CDR2 FYNNEI. CDR3 DNA sequence: TGTGCCAGCAGGTTTGGTCTAGGAACCTACGAGCAGTACTTC. Encoded protein: CASRFGLGTYEQYF.

In this sample, this clonotype turned up many times. The J gene is TRBJ2-5, the V gene TRBV29-1; D unresolved. There are 14 residues in the CDR3. Trimming took off 1 base at V and 2 bases at J, with 11 bases between the two ends. Germline V gene sequence: CDR1 SQVTM, CDR2 ANQGSEA. CDR3: CSVEVGLVQETQYF. The CDR3 DNA sequence: TGCAGCGTTGAAGTTGGTCTGGTTCAAGAGACCCAGTACTTC.

This clonotype was observed many times. This chain connects TRBV6-1 to TRBJ2-7; TRBD2 aligns across 12 bases. Germline V gives CDR1 MNHNS, CDR2 SASEGT. The CDR3 loop spans 14 amino acids. Unmatched junction bases numbered 5, after V lost 6 bases and J lost 5 bases. The CDR3 is CASRKTSGSHEQYF. Here the CDR3 DNA reads TGTGCCAGCAGAAAGACTAGCGGGAGCCACGAGCAGTACTTC.

Points on this clonotype: This may come from a read error, since a much larger clone is one base off. The CDR3 nucleotides read TGTGCCAGCGGCTATTGGGGGGGCGCTCGGGATACGCAGTATTTT. This translates into CASGYWGGARDTQYF. The chain uses TRBV11-1 and TRBJ2-3; TRBD2 might be the D (7 bases). The CDR3 sequence is 15 residues long. V shed 8 bases and J shed 6 bases, with 21 bases lying between them. Germline V lookup: CDR1 SGHAT, CDR2 FQDESV (reference sequence).

With respect to this clonotype: The junction shows a germline mismatch at one end, possibly a read error. V is TRBV10-3 and J is TRBJ2-4; no definite D call. The germline CDR1 and CDR2 sequences are ENHRY and SYGVKD. This CDR3 is built from 19 residues. CDR3 region: CVIGDTPTQASSVLGIQYF. CDR3 bases: TGTGTCATCGGTGACACCCCCACCCAGGCATCCTCCGTCTTGGGCATTCAGTACTTC.

This clonotype was seen ten or more times. The chain joins TRBV30 to TRBJ1-2, with D possibly being TRBD1 (6 bases). This CDR3 comprises 16 residues. Germline CDR1 and CDR2: GTSNPN and SVGIG (reference sequence). Trimming stripped 2 bases from V and 4 bases from J, with 20 bases between. This chain's CDR3 is CAWSPPQGQVLYGYTF. The DNA for the CDR3 is TGTGCCTGGAGTCCCCCCCAGGGGCAGGTACTCTATGGCTACACCTTC.